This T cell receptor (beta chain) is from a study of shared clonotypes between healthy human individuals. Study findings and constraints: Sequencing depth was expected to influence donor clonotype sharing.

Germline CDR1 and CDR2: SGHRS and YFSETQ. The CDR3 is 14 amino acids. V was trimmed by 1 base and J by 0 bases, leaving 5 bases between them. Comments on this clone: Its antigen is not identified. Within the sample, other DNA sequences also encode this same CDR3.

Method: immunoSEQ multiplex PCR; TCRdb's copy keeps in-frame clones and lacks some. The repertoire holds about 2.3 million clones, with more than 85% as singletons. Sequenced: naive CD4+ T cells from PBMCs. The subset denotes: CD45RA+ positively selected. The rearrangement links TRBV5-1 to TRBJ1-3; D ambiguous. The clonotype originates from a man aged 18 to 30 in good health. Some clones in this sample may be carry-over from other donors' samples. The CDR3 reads CASSLSLSGNTIYF. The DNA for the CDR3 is TGCGCCAGCAGCTTGTCCCTCTCTGGAAACACCATATATTTT.